The rows below give T cell receptor beta chains drawn from one sample of a study of blood T cell repertoires in COVID-19. Measured with immunoSEQ multiplex PCR; TCRdb has only the in-frame clones, and not every one. In the table there are over 85,000 clones, approximately 90% of which are singletons. The specimen was peripheral blood. The source is a woman in her forties or fifties with COVID-19, enrolled during active disease. Each CDR3 is given with its conserved first and last residue. A D gene is named only where the DNA matches it firmly.

V: TRBV10-1; D: NA; J: TRBJ1-4; CDR3: CASSRGDNEKLFF
V: TRBV6-5; D: TRBD1; J: TRBJ2-1; CDR3: CASSSRDRENEQFF
V: TRBV29-1; D: TRBD1; J: TRBJ2-6; CDR3: CSVPGTGAGANVLTF
V: TRBV29-1; D: NA; J: TRBJ2-7; CDR3: CSVLKLARISYEQYF
V: TRBV24-1; D: TRBD1; J: TRBJ2-4; CDR3: CATSDLRRQGALRAWNIQYF
V: TRBV28; D: TRBD1; J: TRBJ1-6; CDR3: CASLPGTASLGNSPLHF
V: TRBV6-5; D: NA; J: TRBJ1-4; CDR3: CASARSAFNREKLFF
V: TRBV4-1; D: NA; J: TRBJ1-2; CDR3: CASRPTGSYGYTF
V: TRBV6-5; D: NA; J: TRBJ1-1; CDR3: CASSSGAKNTEAFF
V: TRBV7-2; D: TRBD1; J: TRBJ1-5; CDR3: CASSFLQGANQPQHF
V: TRBV5-1; D: NA; J: TRBJ2-5; CDR3: CASTKLQGRETQYF
V: TRBV6-5; D: TRBD1; J: TRBJ1-5; CDR3: CASSRQGASNQPQHF
V: TRBV6-5; D: TRBD1; J: TRBJ2-7; CDR3: CASRGDRGNRYEQYF
V: TRBV27; D: NA; J: TRBJ2-2; CDR3: CASTPGAGSNTGELFF
V: TRBV6-2/TRBV6-3; D: TRBD1; J: TRBJ2-1; CDR3: CASSYRGQGASYNEQFF
V: TRBV7-9; D: NA; J: TRBJ1-2; CDR3: CASRTDMNVYGYTF
V: TRBV19; D: TRBD1; J: TRBJ2-3; CDR3: CASRLTGVGTDTQYF
V: TRBV4-1; D: TRBD1; J: TRBJ1-2; CDR3: CASSRMITGDRSIGYTF
V: TRBV5-1; D: TRBD2; J: TRBJ2-2; CDR3: CASSPGGTNTGELFF
V: TRBV29-1; D: NA; J: TRBJ2-3; CDR3: CSHRDTPTDTQYF
V: TRBV5-4; D: TRBD2; J: TRBJ2-3; CDR3: CASRGGGPDTQYF
V: TRBV6-5; D: NA; J: TRBJ2-2; CDR3: CASSPQGPGELFF
V: TRBV6-5; D: NA; J: TRBJ1-5; CDR3: CASSLTEWFQPQHF
V: TRBV19; D: NA; J: TRBJ2-7; CDR3: CASSIGRGSYEQYF
V: TRBV24-1; D: TRBD1; J: TRBJ2-1; CDR3: CATGQGPVDEQFF
V: TRBV4-1; D: TRBD2; J: TRBJ2-1; CDR3: CASSQEGTSGGPGEQFF
V: TRBV6-5; D: NA; J: TRBJ1-2; CDR3: CASSYGAANYGYTF
V: TRBV6-5; D: TRBD2; J: TRBJ2-4; CDR3: CAAGGVAGNIQYF
V: TRBV5-1; D: TRBD1; J: TRBJ2-3; CDR3: CASSLPWDRVSTDTQYF
V: TRBV3-1/TRBV3-2; D: NA; J: TRBJ2-1; CDR3: CASSQAPGYNEQFF
V: TRBV5-1; D: TRBD1; J: TRBJ2-7; CDR3: CASSLGTGPYEQYF
V: TRBV25-1; D: TRBD1; J: TRBJ1-5; CDR3: CASSETGLNQPQHF
V: TRBV4-2; D: NA; J: TRBJ1-5; CDR3: CASSQDGQSSSNQPQHF
V: TRBV3-1/TRBV3-2; D: NA; J: TRBJ1-6; CDR3: CASSQDEGFSNSPLHF
V: TRBV14; D: TRBD1; J: TRBJ2-2; CDR3: CASRTDRDNTGELFF
V: TRBV25-1; D: NA; J: TRBJ1-1; CDR3: CASSDTTDHWMNTEAFF
V: TRBV10-3; D: TRBD2; J: TRBJ2-3; CDR3: CAIKSGGPSTDTQYF
V: TRBV5-1; D: TRBD2; J: TRBJ2-5; CDR3: CASSSGGPAETQYF
V: TRBV10-2; D: NA; J: TRBJ2-3; CDR3: CASSLLEGTQYF
V: TRBV28; D: TRBD1; J: TRBJ1-1; CDR3: CAGTTGMNTEAFF
V: TRBV4-3; D: TRBD1; J: TRBJ2-5; CDR3: CASSAWTGPPQETQYF
V: TRBV19; D: NA; J: TRBJ1-5; CDR3: CASSSTTTGLNQPQHF
V: TRBV10-3; D: TRBD1; J: TRBJ1-4; CDR3: CAINPGQGDEKLFF
V: TRBV6-5; D: NA; J: TRBJ1-3; CDR3: CASSLGAGNTIYF
V: TRBV2; D: NA; J: TRBJ2-4; CDR3: CASSEALLGRGQNIQYF
V: TRBV27; D: TRBD1; J: TRBJ2-1; CDR3: CASSPGQGWNEQFF
V: TRBV12-3/TRBV12-4; D: TRBD1; J: TRBJ2-5; CDR3: CASSWVRGETQYF
V: TRBV19; D: TRBD1; J: TRBJ2-3; CDR3: CASSIDIQGVSSTDTQYF
V: TRBV28; D: NA; J: TRBJ1-2; CDR3: CASRPPVVYGYTF
V: TRBV4-3; D: NA; J: TRBJ1-4; CDR3: CASSQGQFIATNEKLFF
V: TRBV9; D: TRBD1; J: TRBJ2-6; CDR3: CASSAQGAGANVLTF
V: TRBV28; D: TRBD1; J: TRBJ2-1; CDR3: CASSLSGQGPYNEQFF
V: TRBV5-1; D: NA; J: TRBJ2-4; CDR3: CASSLAQGWDIQYF
V: TRBV3-1/TRBV3-2; D: NA; J: TRBJ2-5; CDR3: CASSLNFLDRYQETQYF